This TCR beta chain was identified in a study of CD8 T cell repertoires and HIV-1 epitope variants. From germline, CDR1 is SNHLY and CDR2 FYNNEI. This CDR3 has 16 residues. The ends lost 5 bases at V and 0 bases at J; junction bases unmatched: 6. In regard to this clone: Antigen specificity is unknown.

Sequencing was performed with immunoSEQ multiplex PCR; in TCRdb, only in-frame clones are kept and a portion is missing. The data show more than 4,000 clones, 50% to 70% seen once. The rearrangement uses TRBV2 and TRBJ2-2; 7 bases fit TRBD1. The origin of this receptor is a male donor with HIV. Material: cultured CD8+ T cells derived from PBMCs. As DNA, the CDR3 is TGTGCCAGCAGTCATCGACAGGGCGCGAACACCGGGGAGCTGTTTTTT. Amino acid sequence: CASSHRQGANTGELFF.